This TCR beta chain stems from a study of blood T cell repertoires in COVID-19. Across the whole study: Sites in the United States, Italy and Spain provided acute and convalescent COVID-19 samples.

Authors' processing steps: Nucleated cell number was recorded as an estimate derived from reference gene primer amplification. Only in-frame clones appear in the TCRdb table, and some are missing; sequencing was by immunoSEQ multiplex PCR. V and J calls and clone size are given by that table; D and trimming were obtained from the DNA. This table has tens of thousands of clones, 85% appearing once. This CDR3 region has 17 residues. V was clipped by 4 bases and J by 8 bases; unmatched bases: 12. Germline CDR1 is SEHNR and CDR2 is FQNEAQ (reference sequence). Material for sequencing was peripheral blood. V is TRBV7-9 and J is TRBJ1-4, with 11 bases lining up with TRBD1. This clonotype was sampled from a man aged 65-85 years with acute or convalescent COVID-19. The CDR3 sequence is CASSSWTGGRVEEKLFF. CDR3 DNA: TGTGCCAGCAGCTCCTGGACAGGGGGCAGGGTGGAAGAAAAACTGTTTTTT.